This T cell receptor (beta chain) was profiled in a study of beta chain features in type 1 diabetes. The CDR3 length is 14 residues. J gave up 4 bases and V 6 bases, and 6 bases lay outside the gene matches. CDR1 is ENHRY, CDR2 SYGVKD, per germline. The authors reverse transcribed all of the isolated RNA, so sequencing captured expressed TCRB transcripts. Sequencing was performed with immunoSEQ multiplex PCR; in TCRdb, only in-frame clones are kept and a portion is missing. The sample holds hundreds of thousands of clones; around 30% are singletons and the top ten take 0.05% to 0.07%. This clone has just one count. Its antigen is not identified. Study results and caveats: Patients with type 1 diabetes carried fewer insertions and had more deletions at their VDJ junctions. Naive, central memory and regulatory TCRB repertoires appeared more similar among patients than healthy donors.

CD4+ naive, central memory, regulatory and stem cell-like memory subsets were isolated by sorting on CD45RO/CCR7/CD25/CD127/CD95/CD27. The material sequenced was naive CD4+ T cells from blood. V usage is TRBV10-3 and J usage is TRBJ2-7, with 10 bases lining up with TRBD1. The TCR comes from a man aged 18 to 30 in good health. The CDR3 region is CAIRTGQGIYEQYF. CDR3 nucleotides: TGTGCCATCAGGACGGGACAGGGGATATACGAGCAGTACTTC.